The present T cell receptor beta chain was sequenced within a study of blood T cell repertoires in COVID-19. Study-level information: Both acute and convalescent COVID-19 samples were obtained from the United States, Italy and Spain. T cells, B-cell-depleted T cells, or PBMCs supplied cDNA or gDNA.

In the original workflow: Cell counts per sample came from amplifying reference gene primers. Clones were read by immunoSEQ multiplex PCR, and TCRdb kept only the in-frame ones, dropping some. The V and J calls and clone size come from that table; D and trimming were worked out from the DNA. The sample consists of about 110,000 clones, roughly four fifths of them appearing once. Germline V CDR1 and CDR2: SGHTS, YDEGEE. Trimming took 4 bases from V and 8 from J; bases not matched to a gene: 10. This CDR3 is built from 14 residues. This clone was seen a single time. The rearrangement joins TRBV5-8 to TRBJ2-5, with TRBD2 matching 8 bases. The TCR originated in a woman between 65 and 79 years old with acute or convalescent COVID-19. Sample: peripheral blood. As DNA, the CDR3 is TGTGCCAGCAGCGCCGCGGGGCGGGGGGACACCCAGTACTTC. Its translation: CASSAAGRGDTQYF. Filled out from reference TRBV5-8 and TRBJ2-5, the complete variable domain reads EAGVTQSPTHLIKTRGQQATLRCSPISGHTSVYWYQQALGLGLQFLLWYDEGEERNRGNFPPRFSGRQFPNYSSELNVNALELEDSALYLCASSAAGRGDTQYFGPGTRLLVL.